What follows are 8 T cell receptor beta chains derived from one specimen sequenced in a study of T cell responses to AZD1222 COVID-19 vaccine. Clones were sequenced by immunoSEQ multiplex PCR, and TCRdb holds only the in-frame ones, with some missing. Among around 270,000 clones, almost 95% were seen once, and the ten largest hold around 0.58%. The sample was peripheral blood, taken 28 days after the second AZD1222 dose. These receptors came from an adult who received the AZD1222 COVID-19 vaccine.

The rearrangement uses TRBV5-6 and TRBJ2-5; D remains unclear. Germline assignment: CDR1 SGHDT and CDR2 YYEEEE. The CDR3 loop spans 11 amino acids. Trimming took 4 bases from V and 5 from J, leaving 6 bases between them. For the CDR3, the DNA is TGTGCCAGCAGCGCACACGAGACCCAGTACTTC. It specifies CASSAHETQYF.

The J gene is TRBJ1-2, the V gene TRBV28; 8 bases match TRBD1. Germline V lookup: CDR1 MDHEN, CDR2 SYDVKM. V trimming: 5 bases; J trimming: 2 bases; junction bases outside the gene matches: 4. The CDR3 has 14 residues. The CDR3 sequence: CASSPRTGNYGYTF. The CDR3, as DNA: TGTGCCAGCAGTCCTCGGACAGGGAACTATGGCTACACCTTC.

The rearrangement uses TRBV5-6 and TRBJ2-7; 10 nucleotides agree with TRBD1. CDR1 and CDR2 from the germline V gene are SGHDT and YYEEEE. The J segment lost 7 bases and the V segment lost 0 bases, leaving 7 bases of the junction unmatched. The CDR3 is 15 amino acids. As DNA, the CDR3 is TGTGCCAGCAGCTTGGAGGGGACAGGGGTTTGGGAGCAGTACTTC. Translated: CASSLEGTGVWEQYF.

The rearrangement links TRBV5-4 to TRBJ2-2, with 8 bases that match TRBD1. J was trimmed by 8 bases and V by 7 bases; bases with no gene match: 10. Per germline, CDR1 SGHNT and CDR2 YYREEE (reference sequence). CDR3 length: 14 residues. In nucleotides, the CDR3 is TGTGCCAGCCACAACAGGGGGAGCCTGGGGGAGCTGTTTTTT. Encoded protein: CASHNRGSLGELFF.

The chain links TRBV24-1 to TRBJ1-1; perhaps TRBD1 as D (6 bases). Trimming shortened V by 4 bases and J by 4 bases, and 9 bases separated the two germline ends. Germline V gene data show CDR1 as KGHDR and CDR2 as SFDVKD. The CDR3 consists of 13 residues. The CDR3 sequence: CATSDHRATEAFF. The CDR3 nucleotides are TGTGCCACCAGTGACCACAGGGCCACTGAAGCTTTCTTT.

The chain combines TRBV20-1 with TRBJ1-2; D is unresolved. Germline assignment: CDR1 DFQATT and CDR2 SNEGSKA (reference sequence). The V and J ends lost 5 bases and 5 bases respectively, with 6 bases between them. The CDR3 length is 10 residues. The CDR3 DNA reads as TGCAGTGCTCCCAGTTATGGCTACACCTTC. Protein: CSAPSYGYTF.

The V and J genes are TRBV7-9 and TRBJ2-3; TRBD2 aligns across 10 bases. Germline V CDR1 and CDR2: SEHNR, FQNEAQ (reference sequence). V lost 5 bases to trimming and J lost 4 bases; unmatched junction nucleotides: 6. This CDR3 has 15 amino acids. CDR3 sequence (DNA): TGTGCCAGCAGCCGGACTAGCGGATACCCAGATACGCAGTATTTT. This gives the protein CASSRTSGYPDTQYF.

The chain uses TRBV30 and TRBJ2-1, with TRBD2 identical over 12 bases. This CDR3 contains 16 residues. Trimming took 4 bases from V and 7 from J; bases not matched to a gene: 11. Germline assignment: CDR1 GTSNPN and CDR2 SVGIG (reference sequence). CDR3 amino acids: CAWTRPTSGSRNEQFF. CDR3 sequence (DNA): TGTGCCTGGACCCGCCCGACTAGCGGGAGTCGGAATGAGCAGTTCTTC. The full variable domain, rest sourced from reference TRBV30 and TRBJ2-1, is SQTIHQWPATLVQPVGSPLSLECTVEGTSNPNLYWYRQAAGRGLQLLFYSVGIGQISSEVPQNLSASRPQDRQFILSSKKLLLSDSGFYLCAWTRPTSGSRNEQFFGPGTRLTVL.